This T cell receptor (beta chain) emerged from a study of T cell changes during pregnancy in multiple sclerosis. Method: immunoSEQ multiplex PCR; TCRdb's copy keeps in-frame clones and lacks some. The table records around 88,000 clones, approximately 89% of them present only once. The V gene end was trimmed by 4 bases and the J gene end by 5 bases; junction bases not matched to a gene: 4. The CDR3 is made up of 13 amino acids. Germline assignment: CDR1 KGHSH and CDR2 LQKENI. The sequence was obtained from a female donor with multiple sclerosis, enrolled in a pregnancy study. J is TRBJ1-2 and V is TRBV18; 7 bases align to TRBD1. Sequences were derived from peripheral blood, sampled in the first trimester of pregnancy. This CDR3 reads CASSQQGLYGYTF. The CDR3 nucleotides read TGTGCCAGCTCACAACAGGGGTTGTATGGCTACACCTTC.